These T cell receptor beta chains were read from a single sample in a study of cytomegalovirus exposure and HLA in healthy donors. Sequenced by immunoSEQ multiplex PCR; TCRdb stores in-frame clones only, minus some. The repertoire consists of 150,000 to 200,000 clones, with about 86% occurring once and the leading ten covering under 2.5%. Source material: PBMCs. All receptors come from a young woman in good health and CMV-seronegative. CDR3s include the opening cysteine and the closing phenylalanine or tryptophan. A D gene is named only where the DNA matches it firmly. Not every row has a clone size; where given, it reads once, few, many or a size class.

size,D,J,V,DNA,CDR3
NA,TRBD1,TRBJ1-6,TRBV2,TGTGCCAGCAGTGCCGGCAGGGGGCAAGGTTCACCCCTCCACTTT,CASSAGRGQGSPLHF
once,NA,TRBJ2-5,TRBV14,TGTGCCAGCAGCCCATCCTTCGGGGAGCAGTACTTC,CASSPSFGEQYF
NA,NA,TRBJ2-7,TRBV6-5,TGTGCCAGCAGGTCCGGTAGGGGCTCCTACGAGCAGTACTTC,CASRSGRGSYEQYF
NA,TRBD1,TRBJ1-4,TRBV28,TGTGCCAGCAGTTTACAAGGGACAGGGGGCCTTGAAAAACTGTTTTTT,CASSLQGTGGLEKLFF
NA,TRBD1,TRBJ2-7,TRBV27,TGTGCCAGCAGTTTTAGGACAGGGGGCCGGGAGTACTTC,CASSFRTGGREYF
NA,NA,TRBJ1-1,TRBV7-3,TGTGCCAGCAGCCCACGACCAGGACAGATGAACACTGAAGCTTTCTTT,CASSPRPGQMNTEAFF
NA,TRBD2,TRBJ2-7,TRBV25-1,TGTGCCAGCAGTGGGGACTACTACTACGAGCAGTACTTC,CASSGDYYYEQYF
NA,NA,TRBJ1-2,TRBV5-1,TGCGCCAGCAGCTACGAGGCACCCTATGGCTACACCTTC,CASSYEAPYGYTF
NA,TRBD1,TRBJ2-1,TRBV27,TGTGCCAGCAGTATAATCCGGGACAGGGGGCTCGATGAGCAGTTCTTC,CASSIIRDRGLDEQFF
NA,NA,TRBJ2-3,TRBV7-8,TGTGCCAGCAGACCCCTGAGCGGAAGACGGCAGTATTTT,CASRPLSGRRQYF
few,NA,TRBJ2-7,TRBV2,TGTGCCAGCAGCCGGTTGGTACAGGGTCCCTACGAGCAGTACTTC,CASSRLVQGPYEQYF
few,NA,TRBJ2-5,TRBV29-1,TGCAGCACCTACAGGGATGGGGAGACCCAGTACTTC,CSTYRDGETQYF
NA,NA,TRBJ1-2,TRBV6-5,TGTGCCAGCAGTTACTCGCCAGGGGAGCGCTATGGCTACACCTTC,CASSYSPGERYGYTF
NA,TRBD1,TRBJ1-1,TRBV10-2,TGCGCCAGCAGTGGGGACAGGGTTGAAGCTTTCTTT,CASSGDRVEAFF
NA,NA,TRBJ2-7,TRBV19,TGTGCCAGTAGTATCGGGGGGCTAAGCTCCTACGAGCAGTACTTC,CASSIGGLSSYEQYF
NA,TRBD1,TRBJ1-5,TRBV19,TGTGCCAGTAGTATAGGTCAGGGGGCTAGTGGCAATCAGCCCCAGCATTTT,CASSIGQGASGNQPQHF
NA,NA,TRBJ2-7,TRBV2,TGTGCCAGCGCCCTGGCTCCTCGCGAGCAGTACTTC,CASALAPREQYF
NA,NA,TRBJ2-2,TRBV30,TGTGCCTGGAGTGTAAGAACCCGGGGTACCGGGGAGCTGTTTTTT,CAWSVRTRGTGELFF
NA,TRBD1,TRBJ2-3,TRBV29-1,TGCAGCGTTACCCCGACAGGGGCCCGGGATACGCAGTATTTT,CSVTPTGARDTQYF
NA,NA,TRBJ1-2,TRBV6-5,TGTGCCAGCAGGGGGGGAGGCACAGCCCCGGGCGGCTACACCTTC,CASRGGGTAPGGYTF
NA,NA,TRBJ1-6,TRBV6-1,TGTGCCAGCAGTGAAGCGAAAGCGGGGTCCTATAATTCACCCCTCCACTTT,CASSEAKAGSYNSPLHF
NA,NA,TRBJ2-7,TRBV27,TGTGCCAGCAGTTTATACCCGGGAGCCTACTACGAGCAGTACTTC,CASSLYPGAYYEQYF
NA,TRBD1,TRBJ1-5,TRBV28,TGTGCCAGCAATTCCCCGACAGGGGGCTTTTCCCAGCATTTT,CASNSPTGGFSQHF
NA,TRBD2,TRBJ2-7,TRBV7-6,TGTGCCAGCAGCTTAGGGGGGGGGTCCTACGAGCAGTACTTC,CASSLGGGSYEQYF
NA,NA,TRBJ1-1,TRBV28,TGTGCCAGCAGTTTAGCCTCGCCGGGACAGAACACTGAAGCTTTCTTT,CASSLASPGQNTEAFF
NA,NA,TRBJ2-1,TRBV27,TGTGCCAGCAGGGACTACTTGTACAATGAGCAGTTCTTC,CASRDYLYNEQFF
NA,NA,TRBJ2-6,TRBV7-9,TGTTCCAGCAGCTTAGAGTCTGGGAGAGGGGCCAACGTCCTGACTTTC,CSSSLESGRGANVLTF
NA,TRBD2,TRBJ2-1,TRBV29-1,TGCAGCGTTGAAAAACCTAGCGGGAGGGCTTACAATGAGCAGTTCTTC,CSVEKPSGRAYNEQFF
NA,NA,TRBJ2-5,TRBV7-2,TGTGCCAGCAGCTTAGCCCTGGGGGGCCAAGAGACCCAGTACTTC,CASSLALGGQETQYF
NA,TRBD1,TRBJ1-5,TRBV5-6,TGTGCCAGCAGTCGCACCGGGACAGGTTTACAGCCCCAGCATTTT,CASSRTGTGLQPQHF
NA,NA,TRBJ2-1,TRBV5-1,TGCGCCAGCAGCTCACGACTTGGTAGCGGTTACAATGAGCAGTTCTTC,CASSSRLGSGYNEQFF
NA,NA,TRBJ2-5,TRBV5-1,TGCGCCAGCAGCGGCGGGGCCACCGGGGAGACCCAGTACTTC,CASSGGATGETQYF
NA,TRBD1,TRBJ1-6,TRBV2,TGTGCCAGCAAAATGACAGGGGGCAGTTCACCCCTCCACTTT,CASKMTGGSSPLHF
NA,NA,TRBJ2-7,TRBV5-5,TGTGCCAGCAGCTCGACAGGTCATACCTACGAGCAGTACTTC,CASSSTGHTYEQYF
NA,NA,TRBJ1-1,TRBV9,TGTGCCAGCAGCGTAGGGCACGGTGGGGGGGCGAACACTGAAGCTTTCTTT,CASSVGHGGGANTEAFF
NA,TRBD1,TRBJ1-5,TRBV28,TGTGCCAGCAATACTCAGGGGGCAGGTCAGCCCCAGCATTTT,CASNTQGAGQPQHF
NA,NA,TRBJ1-4,TRBV27,TGTGCCAGCGGACAAAACCAGGGTTTAGAAAAACTGTTTTTT,CASGQNQGLEKLFF
NA,NA,TRBJ2-3,TRBV27,TGTGCCAGCAGTTTAATGCTAGCAGGATCGCGGAATACGCAGTATTTT,CASSLMLAGSRNTQYF
NA,NA,TRBJ2-3,TRBV5-1,TGCGCCAGCAAATTGGGGACTAGCACAGATACGCAGTATTTT,CASKLGTSTDTQYF
NA,TRBD2,TRBJ2-5,TRBV11-3,TGTGCCAGCAGCCCGGGACTAGCGGGAGCAGAGACCCAGTACTTC,CASSPGLAGAETQYF
NA,NA,TRBJ2-7,TRBV6-5,TGTGCCAGCAGTTTCCAGGGGTCCACCTACGAGCAGTACTTC,CASSFQGSTYEQYF
NA,NA,TRBJ2-6,TRBV28,TGTGCCAGCAGTCCTACAGTCTCTGGGGCCAACGGCCTGACTTTC,CASSPTVSGANGLTF
few,NA,TRBJ1-3,TRBV2,TGTGCCAGCAGTGAAGGGAGCTCTGGAAACACCATATATTTT,CASSEGSSGNTIYF
NA,NA,TRBJ1-3,TRBV4-1,TGCGCCAGCAGCCAAGATGATTGGATCGGGGACACCATATATTTT,CASSQDDWIGDTIYF
NA,TRBD1,TRBJ1-2,TRBV11-3,TGTGCCAGCAGCTTACCCGAACAGGGGACTGATAATGGCTACACCTTC,CASSLPEQGTDNGYTF
NA,NA,TRBJ1-2,TRBV29-1,TGCAGCGTTGACGGAGGGAGCTATGGCTACACCTTC,CSVDGGSYGYTF
NA,NA,TRBJ1-1,TRBV27,TGTGCCAGCACAGGGCCCGACACTGAAGCTTTCTTT,CASTGPDTEAFF
NA,NA,TRBJ1-5,TRBV7-2,TGTGCCAGCAGCCCCGAGGGCAGCTTTAATCAGCCCCAGCATTTT,CASSPEGSFNQPQHF
NA,NA,TRBJ2-7,TRBV2,TGTGCCAGCAGTGTCATTGCCTACGAGCAGTACTTC,CASSVIAYEQYF
NA,NA,TRBJ2-7,TRBV10-3,TGTGCCATCAGTGAGTCGCAGTACACCGCCTACGAGCAGTACTTC,CAISESQYTAYEQYF
NA,NA,TRBJ1-5,TRBV11-2,TGTGCCAGCAGCTTTGAGGCACGACAGCCCCAGCATTTT,CASSFEARQPQHF
NA,NA,TRBJ2-1,TRBV7-9,TGTGCCAGCAGCTCCCGGGTGGATGAGCAGTTCTTC,CASSSRVDEQFF
NA,TRBD1,TRBJ2-7,TRBV13,TGTGCCAGCAGCCCCCTAGAGGGGGCCCACGAGCAGTACTTC,CASSPLEGAHEQYF